A single TCR beta chain is shown here with its context. Its antigen is unknown. After removal of 4 bases from V and 1 base from J, the junction contained 6 bases not matched to a gene. The CDR3 consists of 17 residues. CDR1 and CDR2 (germline): SGHVS, FNYEAQ. The sample belongs to a study of T cell responses to AZD1222 COVID-19 vaccine. Study-wide points: Elevations in Spike-specific TCR breadth and depth followed administration of two AZD1222 doses. Per reports, nearly half of all spike-specific TCRs target regions that are unmutated in variants. Baseline testing showed seropositivity in only 6 or 7 AZD1222 recipients.

Pooled in the analysis were second doses at about 4 or about 12 weeks. The method was immunoSEQ multiplex PCR; TCRdb's version includes in-frame clones alone and lacks a portion of them. The table has 70,000 to 95,000 clones, around 87% seen once. The starting material was peripheral blood, obtained 28 days after the second AZD1222 dose. The receptor comes from an adult who received the AZD1222 COVID-19 vaccine. The rearrangement joins TRBV7-6 to TRBJ2-1; 11 bases are a match to TRBD2. The CDR3 here is CASSSSGTSGSYNEQFF. CDR3 in DNA: TGTGCCAGCAGCTCTTCGGGGACTAGCGGATCCTACAATGAGCAGTTCTTC.